These T cell receptor beta chains were read from a single sample in a study of blood T cells in healthy people across ages. TCRdb itself ran the 5' RACE reads through MiXCR, one entry per CDR3 protein. The sample shows more than 700,000 distinct CDR3 sequences, less than 70% of them seen only once. The sequenced material came from blood. The receptor source for this set is an elderly man in good health. Both conserved end residues are part of each CDR3. D genes are given only for firm matches. Clone size, where shown, is once, few, many, or a class for clones that have expanded.

j_gene | v_gene | abundance | d_gene | CDR3aa | CDR3nt
TRBJ2-6 | TRBV21-1 | - | - | CASSKGPCSGANVLTF | TGTGCCAGCAGCAAAGGACCGTGCTCTGGGGCCAACGTCCTGACTTTC
TRBJ2-2 | TRBV27 | once | - | CASSLFGAGKTGELFF | TGTGCCAGCAGTTTATTCGGGGCCGGAAAAACCGGGGAGCTGTTTTTT
TRBJ2-5 | TRBV2 | many | - | CASSGGRKETQYF | TGTGCCAGCAGTGGGGGGCGTAAAGAGACCCAGTACTTC
TRBJ2-7 | TRBV9 | once | - | CASSGDMLPYEQYF | TGTGCCAGCAGCGGGGACATGCTGCCCTACGAGCAGTACTTC
TRBJ2-3 | TRBV7-3 | few | TRBD1 | CASSLDRASDTQYF | TGTGCCAGCAGCTTGGACAGGGCGTCAGATACGCAGTATTTT
TRBJ2-5 | TRBV5-1 | many | TRBD2 | CASSQDPTSEKETQYF | TGCGCCAGCAGCCAGGACCCTACTAGCGAGAAAGAGACCCAGTACTTC
TRBJ1-1 | TRBV29-1 | few | - | CSVRGDTEAFF | TGCAGCGTTCGGGGGGACACTGAAGCTTTCTTT
TRBJ1-1 | TRBV11-2 | - | - | CASSPGQREAFF | TGTGCCAGCAGCCCTGGACAGCGTGAAGCTTTCTTT
TRBJ2-7 | TRBV9 | - | - | CASSVDPVPYEQYF | TGTGCCAGCAGCGTAGATCCCGTACCCTACGAGCAGTACTTC
TRBJ2-5 | TRBV5-1 | - | TRBD2 | CASSSRTQGLAGGETQYF | TGCGCCAGCAGCAGCCGTACTCAAGGACTAGCGGGAGGAGAGACCCAGTACTTC
TRBJ2-3 | TRBV6-1 | - | - | CASRPGTLGADTQYF | TGTGCCAGCAGGCCCGGGACGCTGGGGGCAGATACGCAGTATTTT
TRBJ1-1 | TRBV10-3 | - | TRBD1 | CAISGTGETEAFF | TGTGCCATCAGTGGGACAGGGGAGACTGAAGCTTTCTTT
TRBJ2-1 | TRBV7-9 | - | TRBD2 | CASSLTPGTSIYNEQFF | TGTGCCAGCAGCTTAACTCCCGGGACTAGTATATACAATGAGCAGTTCTTC
TRBJ2-1 | TRBV24-1 | once | TRBD1 | CASQGRGQGNNEQFF | TGTGCCAGCCAGGGTAGGGGACAGGGTAACAATGAGCAGTTCTTC
TRBJ2-1 | TRBV28 | few | - | CASSLPWDLTYNEQFF | TGTGCCAGCAGTTTGCCCTGGGACTTAACCTACAATGAGCAGTTCTTC
TRBJ2-1 | TRBV9 | once | TRBD2 | CASSVGLAGRAYNEQFF | TGTGCCAGCAGCGTCGGACTAGCGGGACGAGCCTACAATGAGCAGTTCTTC
TRBJ1-1 | TRBV18 | - | - | CASSPSLQGLRTEAFF | TGTGCCAGCTCGCCTAGCCTACAGGGCCTGCGCACTGAAGCTTTCTTT
TRBJ2-3 | TRBV5-1 | - | - | CASSLFGISDGTHRYAYF | TGCGCCAGCAGCTTGTTCGGCATATCGGACGGAACACACAGATACGCGTATTTT
TRBJ1-4 | TRBV21-1 | few | - | CASNPTDLNEKLFF | TGTGCCAGCAACCCGACAGACCTTAATGAAAAACTGTTTTTT
TRBJ2-7 | TRBV5-1 | few | TRBD2 | CASSFLRSGTDEQYF | TGCGCCAGCAGCTTCCTTAGAAGCGGGACCGACGAGCAGTACTTC
TRBJ1-2 | TRBV7-2 | - | TRBD1 | CASSPRTGESYGYTF | TGTGCCAGCAGCCCCCGGACAGGGGAATCCTATGGCTACACCTTC
TRBJ2-2 | TRBV7-6 | - | TRBD2 | CASSSVLPGLVSTGELFF | TGTGCCAGCAGCTCTGTGCTCCCGGGACTAGTCAGTACCGGGGAGCTGTTTTTT
TRBJ2-1 | TRBV10-1 | - | TRBD2 | CASSGRAGRAAEQFF | TGCGCCAGCAGTGGGAGAGCGGGAAGGGCCGCTGAGCAGTTCTTC
TRBJ2-7 | TRBV6-2/TRBV6-3 | few | TRBD2 | CASSATSGSLEQYF | TGTGCCAGCAGCGCGACTAGCGGGTCTCTCGAGCAGTACTTC
TRBJ1-1 | TRBV7-3 | few | - | CASSTQENTEAFF | TGTGCCAGCAGCACACAGGAGAACACTGAAGCTTTCTTT
TRBJ2-3 | TRBV5-1 | - | TRBD2 | CASSRSGSPDTQYF | TGCGCCAGCAGCCGCAGCGGGAGTCCCGATACGCAGTATTTT
TRBJ1-6 | TRBV5-6 | - | - | CASRGSATPLHF | TGTGCCAGCCGGGGGAGCGCAACACCCCTCCACTTT
TRBJ2-3 | TRBV20-1 | - | - | CSARDGAVSTDTQYF | TGCAGTGCTAGAGATGGAGCGGTTAGCACAGATACGCAGTATTTT
TRBJ1-2 | TRBV6-6 | - | TRBD1 | CASSFHRGNYGYTF | TGTGCCAGCAGCTTCCACAGGGGTAACTATGGCTACACCTTC
TRBJ1-2 | TRBV5-1 | - | TRBD1 | CASSSATGGYGYTF | TGCGCCAGCAGCTCCGCGACAGGGGGTTATGGCTACACCTTC
TRBJ2-1 | TRBV3-1 | - | TRBD2 | CASSGASGREQFF | TGTGCCAGCAGTGGGGCTAGCGGCAGGGAGCAGTTCTTC
TRBJ2-7 | TRBV9 | - | - | CASSAFRGGEQYF | TGTGCCAGCAGCGCCTTTAGGGGAGGCGAGCAGTACTTC
TRBJ1-2 | TRBV20-1 | - | - | CSARENGGKGGYTF | TGCAGTGCTAGAGAGAATGGGGGCAAAGGTGGCTACACCTTC
TRBJ2-5 | TRBV25-1 | - | TRBD2 | CASTLTSGRALQETQYF | TGTGCCAGTACTCTGACTAGCGGGAGGGCCCTCCAAGAGACCCAGTACTTC
TRBJ2-2 | TRBV28 | - | - | CASSFPSSINGELFF | TGTGCCAGCAGTTTTCCCTCATCAATCAACGGGGAGCTGTTTTTT